Each of the 15 T cell receptor beta chains below was sequenced from the same sample in a study of blood T cell repertoires in COVID-19. Assay: immunoSEQ multiplex PCR; the TCRdb copy retains only in-frame clones and omits some. The sample consists of fewer than 120,000 clones, around 82% of them appearing once. The sequenced material came from peripheral blood. These receptors were taken from a woman aged 55-69 years with acute or convalescent COVID-19.

The V call is TRBV7-2, the J call TRBJ1-2; the match to TRBD1 covers 9 bases. There are 18 residues in the CDR3. The J segment lost 9 bases and the V segment lost 2 bases, leaving 19 bases of the junction unmatched. Germline V CDR1 and CDR2: SGHTA, FQGNSA. CDR3 in DNA: TGTGCCAGCAGCTTACGAAGGGACAGGGACTCCATTCTCGATCGCTACACCTTC. This translates into CASSLRRDRDSILDRYTF.

In regard to this clone: At one end the junction does not follow the germline gene, possibly because of a read error. J is TRBJ2-5 and V is TRBV7-7; maybe TRBD2 (6 bases). Germline-derived CDR1 and CDR2 are SSHAT and FNYEAQ (reference sequence). The CDR3 totals 13 residues. The CDR3 DNA is TGTGCTAGCAGCGGACTACCCCAAGAGACCCAGTACTTC. As protein: CASSGLPQETQYF. Filled out from reference TRBV7-7 and TRBJ2-5, the complete variable domain reads GAGVSQSPRYKVTKRGQDVTLRCDPISSHATLYWYQQALGQGPEFLTYFNYEAQPDKSGLPSDRFSAERPEGSISTLTIQRTEQRDSAMYRCASSGLPQETQYFGPGTRLLVL.

This chain connects TRBV7-6 to TRBJ1-1, with 7 bases aligning to TRBD1. Germline V lookup: CDR1 SGHVS, CDR2 FNYEAQ. The CDR3 extends over 14 amino acids. V dropped 5 bases and J dropped 5; count of bases not matched to a gene: 8. CDR3 DNA sequence: TGTGCCAGCAGCCTAGAGAGGGGGCGAACTGAAGCTTTCTTT. This sequence encodes CASSLERGRTEAFF.

The chain combines TRBV3-1 (or the pseudogene TRBV3-2) with TRBJ2-3; tentative D call: TRBD2 (5 bases). The V gene's germline CDR1 is LGHDT and CDR2 YNNKEL (reference sequence). V was clipped by 4 bases and J by 4 bases, with 6 bases between them. The CDR3 sequence is 12 residues long. CDR3 in amino acids: CASSRGSDTQYF. The CDR3 DNA reads as TGTGCCAGCAGCCGAGGGTCAGATACGCAGTATTTT.

This chain joins TRBV28 and TRBJ1-1, with D hard to call. In germline, CDR1 is MDHEN, CDR2 SYDVKM. V was pared by 7 bases and J by 5 bases, with 23 bases between. This CDR3 region has 16 residues. This CDR3 reads CASNSFNVRSGTEAFF. The CDR3 DNA sequence: TGTGCCAGCAACTCCTTCAACGTCCGCTCGGGGACTGAAGCTTTCTTT.

The CDR3 coding sequence is TGTGCCAGCAGCGTAGCGGGGGGGCATAGGGAGACCCAGTACTTC. This codes for CASSVAGGHRETQYF. The rearrangement uses TRBV9 and TRBJ2-5, with 8 bases fitting TRBD2. Germline V gene sequence: CDR1 SGDLS, CDR2 YYNGEE. After removal of 0 bases from V and 5 bases from J, the junction contained 6 bases not matched to a gene. This CDR3 region has 15 residues.

This clone showed up just a few times. The rearrangement links TRBV18 to TRBJ1-1, with a possible D match to TRBD1 (5 bases). The CDR3 spans 16 residues. Germline CDR1 KGHSH, CDR2 LQKENI. V lost 6 bases and J 1 base, leaving 18 bases between the germline ends. The CDR3 here is CASSPLAGRRNTEAFF. The CDR3 bases are TGTGCCAGCTCCCCTTTAGCGGGACGACGGAACACTGAAGCTTTCTTT.

CDR3 nucleotide sequence: TGTGCCAGCAGCCGGGACAGGGACGGAACCCAGTACTTC. Amino acid sequence: CASSRDRDGTQYF. The V and J genes are TRBV6-5 and TRBJ2-5; TRBD1 matches 9 bases. J lost 8 bases, V lost 6 bases, and 7 bases had no gene match. The CDR3 totals 13 residues. The germline V gene encodes CDR1 MNHEY and CDR2 SVGAGI.

The genes are TRBV9 and TRBJ2-2; 8 nucleotides line up with TRBD1. The CDR3 is made up of 15 amino acids. With 4 bases clipped from V and 3 bases from J, the junction kept 5 bases outside the gene matches. Germline assignment: CDR1 SGDLS and CDR2 YYNGEE. Here the CDR3 reads CASSIGQGHTGELFF. CDR3 nucleotides: TGTGCCAGCAGCATAGGACAGGGACACACCGGGGAGCTGTTTTTT.

The chain uses TRBV11-1 and TRBJ2-5; 7 bases fit TRBD2. CDR3 length: 16 amino acids. Looked up from germline, CDR1 is SGHAT and CDR2 is FQDESV (reference sequence). V shed 3 bases and J 1 base; nucleotides not matched to a gene: 8. CDR3 in amino acids: CASSLGLAVPQETQYF. In DNA form, the CDR3 reads TGTGCCAGCAGCTTGGGGCTAGCGGTGCCCCAAGAGACCCAGTACTTC.

The CDR3 region is CASSPRRAETQYF. CDR3 nucleotides: TGTGCCAGCTCACCGCGGAGAGCGGAGACCCAGTACTTC. This chain uses TRBV18 with TRBJ2-5; D not certain. The CDR3 runs 13 residues. Germline CDR1 reads KGHSH; CDR2 reads LQKENI. Trimming took off 3 bases at V and 5 bases at J, with 10 bases between the two ends. The variable domain in full, with the rest retrieved from reference TRBV18 and TRBJ2-5, is NAGVMQNPRHLVRRRGQEARLRCSPMKGHSHVYWYRQLPEEGLKFMVYLQKENIIDESGMPKERFSAEFPKEGPSILRIQQVVRGDSAAYFCASSPRRAETQYFGPGTRLLVL.

J is TRBJ1-1 and V is TRBV27; no clear D. CDR1 and CDR2 (germline): MNHEY, SMNVEV (reference sequence). The CDR3 runs to 13 residues. Trimming took 3 bases from V and 1 from J, leaving 6 bases between them. The DNA of the CDR3 is TGTGCCAGCAGTTTTGGGCAGAACACTGAAGCTTTCTTT. The encoded protein is CASSFGQNTEAFF.

This rearrangement joins TRBV28 to TRBJ2-3; TRBD1 aligns across 8 bases. After removal of 2 bases from V and 0 bases from J, the junction contained 10 bases not matched to a gene. Germline assignment: CDR1 MDHEN and CDR2 SYDVKM. CDR3 length equals 18 residues. This chain's CDR3 is CASSLRTGLSSSTDTQYF. In DNA, the CDR3 is TGTGCCAGCAGTTTAAGGACAGGGCTTTCTTCTAGCACAGATACGCAGTATTTT.

Only a few counts were recorded for this clone. The chain carries TRBV9 and TRBJ1-1; D not certain. From germline, CDR1 is SGDLS and CDR2 YYNGEE. This CDR3 is built from 14 residues. Trimming shortened V by 3 bases and J by 3 bases, and 12 bases separated the two germline ends. The DNA for the CDR3 is TGTGCCAGCAGCGCCCTCTACGGGGACACTGAAGCTTTCTTT. Residues: CASSALYGDTEAFF.

The V call is TRBV7-2, the J call TRBJ2-3; 14 positions agree with TRBD2. CDR1 and CDR2 from the germline V gene are SGHTA and FQGNSA. The trim removed 3 bases at V and 10 bases at J, leaving 3 bases unmatched. This CDR3 spans 14 amino acids. This CDR3 reads CASSLGLAGVAQYF. For the CDR3, the DNA is TGTGCCAGCAGCTTGGGACTAGCGGGGGTAGCGCAGTATTTT.